This entry lists 15 T cell receptor beta chains sequenced from one sample in a study of T cell responses to AZD1222 COVID-19 vaccine. Here immunoSEQ multiplex PCR was the method, and the copy in TCRdb shows in-frame clones only, minus some. This table holds 95,000 to 110,000 clones, over 80% found once. Sequencing was performed on peripheral blood, taken 28 days after the second AZD1222 dose. The receptors here all came from an adult who received the AZD1222 COVID-19 vaccine.

The chain uses TRBV2 and TRBJ1-6; D not certain. Deletions cut 3 bases from V and 7 bases from J, with 7 bases between. Per the germline V gene, CDR1 is SNHLY and CDR2 is FYNNEI. This CDR3 comprises 13 residues. The chain's CDR3 is CASSEVRNSPLHF. The CDR3 DNA sequence: TGTGCCAGCAGTGAGGTGAGAAATTCACCCCTCCACTTT. Filled out from reference TRBV2 and TRBJ1-6, the complete variable domain reads EPEVTQTPSHQVTQMGQEVILRCVPISNHLYFYWYRQILGQKVEFLVSFYNNEISEKSEIFDDQFSVERPDGSNFTLKIRSTKLEDSAMYFCASSEVRNSPLHFGNGTRLTVT.

The chain is built from TRBV9 and TRBJ2-4, with 11 nucleotides matching TRBD1. The germline gives CDR1 SGDLS, CDR2 YYNGEE. The CDR3 extends over 13 amino acids. V was clipped by 10 bases and J by 5 bases; unmatched bases: 5. The CDR3 loop reads CASRGQGENIQYF. CDR3 DNA sequence: TGTGCCTCCAGGGGACAGGGGGAAAACATTCAGTACTTC.

The V call is TRBV3-1 (or the pseudogene TRBV3-2), the J call TRBJ2-7, with 7 positions matching TRBD2. CDR1 and CDR2 from the germline V gene are LGHDT and YNNKEL (reference sequence). The CDR3 covers 15 residues. The V segment lost 4 bases and the J segment 6 bases; nucleotides outside the gene matches: 12. The DNA for the CDR3 is TGTGCCAGCAGCCTCCTCCAGGCGGGAGCAGGCGAGCAGTACTTC. This gives the protein CASSLLQAGAGEQYF.

J is TRBJ1-1 and V is TRBV7-2; 8 nucleotides match TRBD1. Germline V gene data show CDR1 as SGHTA and CDR2 as FQGNSA. The CDR3 is made up of 13 amino acids. V gave up 3 bases and J gave up 4 bases; unmatched junction bases: 1. The CDR3 coding sequence is TGTGCCAGCAGCTTCACAGGGGGCACTGAAGCTTTCTTT. Its protein product is CASSFTGGTEAFF.

The rearrangement joins TRBV7-2 to TRBJ1-1; D call uncertain. From germline, CDR1 is SGHTA and CDR2 FQGNSA. The CDR3 is 13 residues long. Trimming cost V 5 bases and J 7 bases, with 14 bases left between them. The CDR3 nucleotides read TGTGCCAGCAGCCTTACCCACGGATATGAAGCTTTCTTT. Encoded protein: CASSLTHGYEAFF. The whole variable domain, remainder taken from reference TRBV7-2 and TRBJ1-1, is GAGVSQSPSNKVTEKGKDVELRCDPISGHTALYWYRQSLGQGLEFLIYFQGNSAPDKSGLPSDRFSAERTGGSVSTLTIQRTQQEDSAVYLCASSLTHGYEAFFGQGTRLTVV.

In its sample, this clone was seen once. The rearrangement joins TRBV6-6 to TRBJ2-3; tentatively, D is TRBD2 (6 bases). The CDR3 totals 15 residues. V lost 2 bases to trimming and J lost 1 base, with 10 bases between them. From germline, CDR1 is MNHNY and CDR2 SVGAGI (reference sequence). The CDR3 spells CASSYVSGRTDTQYF. The DNA of the CDR3 is TGTGCCAGCAGTTACGTTAGCGGACGCACAGATACGCAGTATTTT.

The V and J genes are TRBV2 and TRBJ1-1; unclear D gene. The germline V and J ends were trimmed by 4 bases and 1 base, with 10 bases remaining between them. The CDR3 consists of 14 residues. The germline gives CDR1 SNHLY, CDR2 FYNNEI. The CDR3 DNA follows: TGTGCCAGCAGTGCCCGAGTCTCGAACACTGAAGCTTTCTTT. The encoded protein is CASSARVSNTEAFF.

The table lists this clone with a few counts. The sample has other DNA sequences that encode this CDR3 too. V usage is TRBV7-9 and J usage is TRBJ2-1; TRBD2 is a possible D gene (5 bases). The CDR3 extends over 14 amino acids. Trimming left V 5 bases short and J 0 bases short, with 8 bases between. Germline-derived CDR1 and CDR2 are SEHNR and FQNEAQ (reference sequence). CDR3 nucleotides: TGTGCCAGCAGCCTAGGAGGCTCCTACAATGAGCAGTTCTTC. Translating gives CASSLGGSYNEQFF.

Only a few counts were recorded for this clone. The CDR3 bases are TGTGCCAGCAGCCGGGACGTCGACCAAGCTTTCTTT. This gives the protein CASSRDVDQAFF. This rearrangement joins TRBV7-9 to TRBJ1-1; possibly TRBD1 for D (5 bases). The CDR3 is 12 residues long. The germline V and J ends were trimmed by 5 bases and 9 bases, with 13 bases remaining between them. Germline values: CDR1 SEHNR, CDR2 FQNEAQ (reference sequence).

The chain employs TRBV5-5 and TRBJ2-1; either TRBD1 or TRBD2 may fit D (5 bases each). This CDR3 contains 13 residues. From germline, CDR1 is SGHKS and CDR2 YYEKEE (reference sequence). V was trimmed by 3 bases and J by 7 bases, leaving 11 bases between them. CDR3 coding DNA: TGTGCCAGCAGCTGGGGGTCTGGGAATGAGCAGTTCTTC. Translating it yields CASSWGSGNEQFF.

This chain links TRBV6-5 with TRBJ2-7; 7 nucleotides align to TRBD1. There are 15 residues in the CDR3. V was pared by 0 bases and J by 2 bases, with 4 bases of the junction left unmatched. CDR1 and CDR2 from the germline V gene are MNHEY and SVGAGI. CDR3 amino acids: CASSYSHRGTYEQYF. The DNA for the CDR3 is TGTGCCAGCAGTTACTCTCACAGGGGAACCTACGAGCAGTACTTC.

This clone was counted a single time. The rearrangement joins TRBV10-2 to TRBJ2-1; no reliable D call. The CDR3 extends over 12 amino acids. V was clipped by 2 bases and J by 4 bases, with 3 bases between them. In germline, CDR1 is WSHSY, CDR2 SAAADI. CDR3 region: CASSEGYNEQFF. DNA of the CDR3: TGCGCCAGCAGTGAGGGATACAATGAGCAGTTCTTC.

This chain connects TRBV29-1 to TRBJ2-7; possible D gene TRBD1, 6 bases. CDR1 is SQVTM, CDR2 ANQGSEA, per germline. Trimming shortened V by 4 bases and J by 1 base, and 11 bases separated the two germline ends. This CDR3 is built from 13 residues. The CDR3 here is CSVAWTASYEQYF. CDR3 DNA sequence: TGCAGCGTTGCGTGGACAGCTTCCTACGAGCAGTACTTC.

This clone has a single count. The chain couples TRBV6-5 to TRBJ2-7, with 9 bases aligning to TRBD2. With V trimmed by 7 bases and J by 7 bases, 11 bases remained unmatched. Per the germline V gene, CDR1 is MNHEY and CDR2 is SVGAGI. The CDR3 is made up of 14 amino acids. CDR3 loop: CASKHGLAGFEQYF. Here the CDR3 DNA reads TGTGCCAGCAAGCACGGTCTAGCGGGATTTGAGCAGTACTTC.

This CDR3 reads CASSTSMNTEAFF. Written as DNA, the CDR3 is TGTGCCAGCTCAACGAGTATGAACACTGAAGCTTTCTTT. V is TRBV18 and J is TRBJ1-1; the D is unclear. Per germline, CDR1 KGHSH and CDR2 LQKENI. CDR3 length: 13 residues. V was shortened by 5 bases and J by 0 bases, with 7 bases between the two germline ends.